This TCR beta chain was sequenced during a study of T-cell memory formation after mild COVID-19. Study summary: Across donors, TCR clusters were largely donor specific.

5'RACE primed at constant segments yielded TCR alpha and TCR beta cDNA libraries bearing sample barcodes and UMIs. TCRdb used MiXCR to reprocess the 5' RACE reads, holding one entry per CDR3 protein. The table includes approximately 250,000 distinct CDR3 sequences, around 15% detected once. V gave up 4 bases and J gave up 9 bases; unmatched junction bases: 8. CDR1 MGHRA and CDR2 YSYEKL come from the germline V gene. This CDR3 contains 14 residues. Regarding the study as a whole: Certain responding clones were present in pre-infection memory, suggesting participation of cross-reactive memory. Largely, contracting CD4+ clones fell within CM and EM, and contracting CD8+ clones within EMRA.

This clonotype was detected a few times. Its antigen is not identified. The chain is built from TRBV4-1 and TRBJ2-1, with TRBD1 matching over 8 bases. The sample was PBMCs or a T cell subset sorted from them (not recorded which). This clonotype was sampled from a young man who had mild COVID-19 (a few samples of this study predate the infection). Cell type and time point are not known. CDR3 protein: CASSPRTGWREQFF. CDR3 sequence (DNA): TGCGCCAGCAGCCCGCGGACAGGGTGGCGTGAGCAGTTCTTC.